Each of the 28 T cell receptor beta chains below was sequenced from the same sample in a study of CD8 T cells in Susac syndrome. The RNA input was 0.5 to 1 ug, and it was reverse transcribed with random hexamers. Via MiXCR, TCRdb re-called the immunoSEQ multiplex PCR reads, giving one row per CDR3 protein. In the table there are under 150,000 distinct CDR3 sequences, 90% to 96% of which are singletons. What was sequenced was CD4+ T cells from PBMCs. The receptor set was obtained from a human donor with Susac syndrome.

This chain uses TRBV23-1 with TRBJ2-7; TRBD1 agrees at 8 bases. TRBV23-1 is placed among ORFs of uncertain function. This CDR3 contains 16 residues. V lost 7 bases and J lost 5; bases outside the gene matches: 16. The CDR3 DNA sequence: TGCGCCAGCAACCACAGGGGGATTGGAGTTTACGACGAGCAGTACTTC. Translation gives CASNHRGIGVYDEQYF.

This clonotype showed up just once. The chain combines TRBV29-1 with TRBJ2-5, with D tentatively TRBD1 (6 bases). From germline, CDR1 is SQVTM and CDR2 ANQGSEA. Trimming removed 4 bases from V and 1 base from J, with 22 bases in between. The CDR3 runs 17 residues. CDR3 in amino acids: CSVAALPGQRGQETQYF. Here the CDR3 DNA reads TGCAGCGTTGCCGCCCTCCCGGGACAAAGGGGCCAAGAGACCCAGTACTTC.

This clonotype was seen only a few times. The V and J genes are TRBV2 and TRBJ2-2; tentatively, D is TRBD2 (6 bases). V was clipped by 5 bases and J by 2 bases, with 9 bases between them. The CDR3 is 14 amino acids. Germline V CDR1 and CDR2: SNHLY, FYNNEI. CDR3 protein: CASSPGLNTGELFF. As DNA, the CDR3 is TGTGCCAGCAGTCCGGGACTTAACACCGGGGAGCTGTTTTTT.

The J gene is TRBJ2-1, the V gene TRBV14; a possible D gene is TRBD1 (6 bases). The V end lost 3 bases, the J end lost 6 bases, and 18 bases lay between the germline ends. This CDR3 comprises 16 residues. Germline CDR1 SGHDN, CDR2 FVKESK. CDR3 DNA sequence: TGTGCCAGCAGCCATATACAGGGTAATCGGTTCAATGAGCAGTTCTTC. Its translation: CASSHIQGNRFNEQFF.

The J gene is TRBJ2-1, the V gene TRBV24-1, with no clear D. Germline V lookup: CDR1 KGHDR, CDR2 SFDVKD. The V end lost 4 bases, the J end lost 9 bases, and 9 bases lay between the germline ends. The CDR3 is 12 residues long. CDR3: CATSELGFEQFF. The CDR3, as DNA: TGTGCCACCAGTGAGCTAGGTTTTGAGCAGTTCTTC.

The chain uses TRBV27 and TRBJ2-7, with 10 bases aligning to TRBD2. V dropped 6 bases and J dropped 2; count of bases not matched to a gene: 7. The CDR3 spans 15 residues. Germline CDR1 is MNHEY and CDR2 is SMNVEV (reference sequence). DNA of the CDR3: TGTGCCAGCAGCTATAGCGGGGGGTACCCCTACGAGCAGTACTTC. Residues: CASSYSGGYPYEQYF.

The CDR3: CSARTVSNQPQHF. The CDR3 DNA is TGCAGTGCTCGGACAGTTAGCAATCAGCCCCAGCATTTT. This chain links TRBV20-1 with TRBJ1-5; possibly TRBD1 for D (6 bases). The germline V and J ends were trimmed by 5 bases and 0 bases, with 8 bases remaining between them. The CDR3 is made up of 13 amino acids. CDR1 and CDR2 (germline): DFQATT, SNEGSKA (reference sequence).

This chain joins TRBV18 and TRBJ2-7; D is ambiguous. The V gene's germline CDR1 is KGHSH and CDR2 LQKENI. The ends were cut back, 3 bases at V and 0 bases at J, with 15 bases in the middle. CDR3 length: 16 residues. Here the CDR3 DNA reads TGTGCCAGCTCACCGACCCGGACGGACCTCTCCTACGAGCAGTACTTC. Its translation: CASSPTRTDLSYEQYF.

This clonotype was counted between two and nine times. The chain uses TRBV3-1 and TRBJ2-7, with 8 bases fitting TRBD1. There are 14 residues in the CDR3. V was pared by 1 base and J by 4 bases, with 3 bases of the junction left unmatched. Germline V gives CDR1 LGHDT, CDR2 YNNKEL (reference sequence). The CDR3: CASSQGGQGYEQYF. CDR3 nucleotides: TGTGCCAGCAGCCAAGGCGGACAGGGATACGAGCAGTACTTC.

This chain uses TRBV13 with TRBJ1-2; the match to TRBD1 covers 10 bases. After removal of 6 bases from V and 7 bases from J, the junction contained 11 bases not matched to a gene. This CDR3 is 15 amino acids long. Germline lookup yields CDR1 PRHDT and CDR2 FYEKMQ (reference sequence). The CDR3 DNA follows: TGTGCCAGCAGGTCAGCCGGGACAGGGGCGTTTGGCTACACCTTC. Its translation: CASRSAGTGAFGYTF.

The chain recombines TRBV4-1 with TRBJ2-6, with TRBD1 matching 7 bases. The length of the CDR3 is 20 residues. Germline CDR1 and CDR2: MGHRA and YSYEKL. The junction had 13 bases not matched to a gene; V was cut back by 2 bases and J by 0 bases. DNA for the CDR3: TGCGCCAGCAGCCAACCCCCAGGGAGACAGGGAGTCTCTGGGGCCAACGTCCTGACTTTC. It is translated as CASSQPPGRQGVSGANVLTF.

This chain connects TRBV4-1 to TRBJ2-2; no clear D. V was shortened by 4 bases and J by 5 bases, with 11 bases between the two germline ends. Germline values: CDR1 MGHRA, CDR2 YSYEKL. The CDR3 sequence is 14 residues long. DNA of the CDR3: TGCGCCAGCAGCCTCACCGACGGGACCGGGGAGCTGTTTTTT. This translates into CASSLTDGTGELFF.

This clonotype was seen once. This sequence joins TRBV29-1 and TRBJ2-5, with TRBD1 matching over 8 bases. The germline gives CDR1 SQVTM, CDR2 ANQGSEA. Unmatched junction bases numbered 11, after V lost 7 bases and J lost 1 base. The CDR3 is made up of 15 amino acids. CDR3 amino acids: CSGGLKGQAQETQYF. The DNA for the CDR3 is TGCAGCGGAGGGCTTAAGGGACAGGCCCAAGAGACCCAGTACTTC.

V is TRBV12-3 or TRBV12-4 and J is TRBJ2-7; D may be TRBD2 (5 bases). V gave up 4 bases and J gave up 1 base, with 17 bases separating them. The CDR3 has 16 residues. The CDR3 loop reads CASSSVSGRGSYEQYF. For the CDR3, the DNA is TGTGCCAGCAGTTCCGTGTCGGGGAGAGGGTCCTACGAGCAGTACTTC.

The V and J genes are TRBV10-3 and TRBJ1-1; D call uncertain. The germline V gene has CDR1 ENHRY and CDR2 SYGVKD. V shed 10 bases and J shed 0 bases, with 6 bases lying between them. The CDR3 runs 11 residues. The CDR3 spells CATYMNTEAFF. The CDR3 bases are TGTGCCACCTACATGAACACTGAAGCTTTCTTT.

J is TRBJ2-7 and V is TRBV20-1, with 11 bases that match TRBD2. CDR3 length: 16 residues. CDR1 DFQATT and CDR2 SNEGSKA come from the germline V gene (reference sequence). Losses at the gene ends were 1 base for V and 1 base for J; bases not matched to a gene: 6. The DNA for the CDR3 is TGCAGTGCTAGAGTTCGTAGCGGGAGGGGGTCCTACGAGCAGTACTTC. Protein product: CSARVRSGRGSYEQYF.

The rearrangement uses TRBV18 and TRBJ2-1, with 10 bases lining up with TRBD2. The V segment lost 3 bases and the J segment 0 bases; nucleotides outside the gene matches: 11. The CDR3 has 19 residues. The germline CDR1 and CDR2 sequences are KGHSH and LQKENI. The CDR3 nucleotides read TGTGCCAGCTCACCCCGAGGGACTAGCGAAAAGGTCTCCTACAATGAGCAGTTCTTC. It specifies CASSPRGTSEKVSYNEQFF.

V and J are TRBV20-1 and TRBJ2-7; the match to TRBD2 covers 8 bases. In germline, CDR1 is DFQATT, CDR2 SNEGSKA (reference sequence). This CDR3 comprises 13 residues. The V gene end was trimmed by 6 bases and the J gene end by 6 bases; junction bases not matched to a gene: 10. CDR3 nucleotides: TGCAGTGCCTTCCCGGGACTAGGGGTCGAGCAGTACTTC. As protein: CSAFPGLGVEQYF.

This chain joins TRBV10-3 and TRBJ2-1, with D perhaps TRBD2 (5 bases). This CDR3 is built from 15 residues. Between the trimmed V and J ends, which lost 3 bases and 7 bases, there was a span of 16 bases. CDR1 and CDR2 (germline): ENHRY, SYGVKD. The CDR3 is CAISEVVESGNEQFF. The CDR3 DNA reads as TGTGCCATCAGTGAAGTAGTTGAATCGGGAAATGAGCAGTTCTTC.

The chain links TRBV28 to TRBJ2-3, with TRBD2 as a possible D gene (6 bases). V was trimmed by 5 bases and J by 1 base, leaving 13 bases between them. CDR3 size: 15 residues. In germline, CDR1 is MDHEN, CDR2 SYDVKM. The CDR3, as DNA: TGTGCCAGCAGTACCTTTAGCGGACGCACAGATACGCAGTATTTT. It specifies CASSTFSGRTDTQYF.

The rearrangement uses TRBV2 and TRBJ2-7; 7 bases agree with TRBD2. The CDR3 is made up of 14 amino acids. V was clipped by 3 bases and J by 12 bases; unmatched bases: 14. The germline CDR1 and CDR2 sequences are SNHLY and FYNNEI. DNA of the CDR3: TGTGCCAGCAGTGAGGGTCTAGCGGCCGGACTACGGTACTTC. Residues: CASSEGLAAGLRYF. The complete variable domain, with remaining parts taken from reference TRBV2 and TRBJ2-7, reads EPEVTQTPSHQVTQMGQEVILRCVPISNHLYFYWYRQILGQKVEFLVSFYNNEISEKSEIFDDQFSVERPDGSNFTLKIRSTKLEDSAMYFCASSEGLAAGLRYFGPGTRLTVT.

The genes are TRBV4-1 and TRBJ1-5; no clear D gene. CDR3 length: 16 amino acids. With 4 bases removed from V and 4 bases from J, the gap between germline ends came to 17 bases. Germline CDR1 is MGHRA and CDR2 is YSYEKL. In nucleotides, the CDR3 is TGCGCCAGCAGCCCCCTGAGAGTAGGCGAGAATCAGCCCCAGCATTTT. It encodes CASSPLRVGENQPQHF.

The V gene is TRBV5-6, the J gene TRBJ2-5, with D perhaps TRBD2 (5 bases). The germline gives CDR1 SGHDT, CDR2 YYEEEE. This CDR3 is 18 amino acids long. Trimming pared 4 bases from V and 1 base from J, leaving 23 bases between. DNA for the CDR3: TGTGCCAGCAGCACCCTCCACTCGCGGGCACGGCCCCAAGAGACCCAGTACTTC. Amino acid sequence: CASSTLHSRARPQETQYF.

This clonotype was picked up one time. V usage is TRBV28 and J usage is TRBJ1-3; unclear D gene. V lost 7 bases to trimming and J lost 4 bases, with 5 bases between them. From germline, CDR1 is MDHEN and CDR2 SYDVKM. The length of the CDR3 is 11 residues. CDR3 in DNA: TGTGCCAGCACCCCGGGAAACACCATATATTTT. This codes for CASTPGNTIYF.

This chain uses TRBV19 with TRBJ2-3, with 13 positions matching TRBD2. Trimming removed 3 bases from V and 5 bases from J; junction bases left unmatched: 5. The germline V gene encodes CDR1 LNHDA and CDR2 SQIVND (reference sequence). The CDR3 sequence is 16 residues long. CDR3 coding DNA: TGTGCCAGTAGTATTGGACTAGCGGGAGTAGAAGATACGCAGTATTTT. Residues: CASSIGLAGVEDTQYF.

The rearrangement uses TRBV18 and TRBJ2-5; TRBD2 matches at 10 bases. The CDR3 has 15 residues. J was trimmed by 1 base and V by 6 bases; bases with no gene match: 5. Germline V gene data show CDR1 as KGHSH and CDR2 as LQKENI. CDR3 sequence reads: CASSSQRGGQETQYF. DNA of the CDR3: TGTGCCAGCTCCTCTCAGCGGGGGGGCCAAGAGACCCAGTACTTC.

This clonotype showed up just a few times. The rearrangement joins TRBV5-4 to TRBJ2-1; D perhaps matches TRBD2 (6 bases). V was cut by 1 base and J by 2 bases, with 10 bases left in between. CDR1 and CDR2 from the germline V gene are SGHNT and YYREEE (reference sequence). CDR3 length equals 15 residues. CDR3 nucleotide sequence: TGTGCCAGCAGCTTGAAGGGAGGCACCTACAATGAGCAGTTCTTC. This codes for CASSLKGGTYNEQFF.

A single count supports this clonotype. The chain couples TRBV13 to TRBJ2-7, with D unclear. Trimming took off 2 bases at V and 3 bases at J, with 14 bases between the two ends. The CDR3 has 15 amino acids. Germline CDR1 PRHDT, CDR2 FYEKMQ (reference sequence). CDR3 in DNA: TGTGCCAGCAGCTTATTCGGAAGGAACGGCTACGAGCAGTACTTC. It codes for CASSLFGRNGYEQYF.